These T cell receptor beta chains were read from a single sample in a study of cytomegalovirus exposure and HLA in healthy donors. Assay: immunoSEQ multiplex PCR; the TCRdb copy retains only in-frame clones and omits some. The repertoire holds about 170,000 clones, with around 74% as singletons. The material sequenced was PBMCs. These receptors were collected from a female donor in good health and CMV-seronegative. Both conserved end residues are part of each CDR3. D genes are given only for firm matches. Expanded clones are given a class, and other clones once, few, many or no size at all.

clone size: .
V gene: TRBV18
J gene: TRBJ2-1
D gene: .
CDR3 DNA: TGTGCCAGCTCACCCCGGCGGGAAAACAATGAGCAGTTCTTC
CDR3 protein: CASSPRRENNEQFF

clone size: .
V gene: TRBV6-5
J gene: TRBJ1-3
D gene: .
CDR3 DNA: TGTGCCAGCAGCTTGGGACATACCTCTGGAAACACCATATATTTT
CDR3 protein: CASSLGHTSGNTIYF

clone size: .
V gene: TRBV7-3
J gene: TRBJ1-1
D gene: .
CDR3 DNA: TGTGCCAGCAGCTCCTCTGGACAGAGTACTGAAGCTTTCTTT
CDR3 protein: CASSSSGQSTEAFF

clone size: .
V gene: TRBV30
J gene: TRBJ1-6
D gene: TRBD1
CDR3 DNA: TGTGCCTGGAGTGCGGACAGGCGCCAGGCACCCCTCCACTTT
CDR3 protein: CAWSADRRQAPLHF

clone size: .
V gene: TRBV23-1
J gene: TRBJ2-7
D gene: .
CDR3 DNA: TGCGCCAGCAGTCAATCGGCAGGGGCGATGACCTACGAGCAGTACTTC
CDR3 protein: CASSQSAGAMTYEQYF

clone size: .
V gene: TRBV9
J gene: TRBJ1-2
D gene: TRBD1
CDR3 DNA: TGTGCCAGCAGCCCATCCCCCCGTCCGGGACAGGGGGATGGCTACACCTTC
CDR3 protein: CASSPSPRPGQGDGYTF

clone size: few
V gene: TRBV29-1
J gene: TRBJ1-5
D gene: TRBD1
CDR3 DNA: TGCAGCGTCCTAGGGACAGCCAATAGCAATCAGCCCCAGCATTTT
CDR3 protein: CSVLGTANSNQPQHF

clone size: .
V gene: TRBV2
J gene: TRBJ2-7
D gene: .
CDR3 DNA: TGTGCCAGCAGCTACACTGGACGGGACTACGAGCAGTACTTC
CDR3 protein: CASSYTGRDYEQYF

clone size: .
V gene: TRBV6-5
J gene: TRBJ1-1
D gene: .
CDR3 DNA: TGTGCCAGCAGTTACCCAGGCCTCACTGAAGCTTTCTTT
CDR3 protein: CASSYPGLTEAFF

clone size: once
V gene: TRBV18
J gene: TRBJ1-1
D gene: .
CDR3 DNA: TGTGCCAGCTCACCACCGCAGCAGCGTACTGAAGCTTTCTTT
CDR3 protein: CASSPPQQRTEAFF

clone size: .
V gene: TRBV5-1
J gene: TRBJ2-1
D gene: TRBD1
CDR3 DNA: TGCGCCAGCAGCCGAGGACAGGGGGAATACAATGAGCAGTTCTTC
CDR3 protein: CASSRGQGEYNEQFF

clone size: .
V gene: TRBV29-1
J gene: TRBJ2-6
D gene: TRBD1
CDR3 DNA: TGCAGCGTTGAAGACCTAAGACAGGGAGCCCCTGGGGCCAACGTCCTGACTTTC
CDR3 protein: CSVEDLRQGAPGANVLTF

clone size: .
V gene: TRBV6-6
J gene: TRBJ2-5
D gene: .
CDR3 DNA: TGTGCCAGCGGCAGGGTAGGGGAGACCCAGTACTTC
CDR3 protein: CASGRVGETQYF

clone size: few
V gene: TRBV12-5
J gene: TRBJ2-1
D gene: .
CDR3 DNA: TGTGCTAGTGGTTTGGTGCCGGGGGAGCAGTTCTTC
CDR3 protein: CASGLVPGEQFF

clone size: .
V gene: TRBV7-9
J gene: TRBJ2-7
D gene: .
CDR3 DNA: TGTGCCAGCAGCCCGGTGGGTACTAGTCGAATCTCCTACGAGCAGTACTTC
CDR3 protein: CASSPVGTSRISYEQYF

clone size: .
V gene: TRBV19
J gene: TRBJ2-7
D gene: .
CDR3 DNA: TGTGCCAGTAGTATGGGAGTCGGAAGCGAGCAGTACTTC
CDR3 protein: CASSMGVGSEQYF

clone size: .
V gene: TRBV7-9
J gene: TRBJ2-3
D gene: TRBD2
CDR3 DNA: TGTGCCAGCAGTGCCGCGGGGGGGATCCCAGATACGCAGTATTTT
CDR3 protein: CASSAAGGIPDTQYF

clone size: .
V gene: TRBV5-1
J gene: TRBJ2-7
D gene: .
CDR3 DNA: TGCGCCAGCAGCTTAACAGGGATTTTCTACGAGCAGTACTTC
CDR3 protein: CASSLTGIFYEQYF

clone size: .
V gene: TRBV6-5
J gene: TRBJ1-6
D gene: .
CDR3 DNA: TGTGCCAGCAGAAGAGGGAATTCACCCCTCCACTTT
CDR3 protein: CASRRGNSPLHF

clone size: .
V gene: TRBV5-6
J gene: TRBJ2-3
D gene: .
CDR3 DNA: TGTGCCAGCAGCCTCTCAGCAGATACGCAGTATTTT
CDR3 protein: CASSLSADTQYF

clone size: .
V gene: TRBV9
J gene: TRBJ2-7
D gene: TRBD1
CDR3 DNA: TGTGCCAGCAGCGTAGGAACAGGGGCCTACGAGCAGTACTTC
CDR3 protein: CASSVGTGAYEQYF

clone size: .
V gene: TRBV2
J gene: TRBJ2-3
D gene: TRBD1
CDR3 DNA: TGTGCCAGCAGTTACGGACAGGGGACAGTCTCAGATACGCAGTATTTT
CDR3 protein: CASSYGQGTVSDTQYF

clone size: .
V gene: TRBV2
J gene: TRBJ2-2
D gene: .
CDR3 DNA: TGTGCCAGCATTGACAGAGGGTACACCGGGGAGCTGTTTTTT
CDR3 protein: CASIDRGYTGELFF

clone size: few
V gene: TRBV27
J gene: TRBJ1-5
D gene: .
CDR3 DNA: TGTGCCAGCAGTCCAAGGGGACAAAATAGCAATCAGCCCCAGCATTTT
CDR3 protein: CASSPRGQNSNQPQHF

clone size: few
V gene: TRBV27
J gene: TRBJ2-7
D gene: TRBD1
CDR3 DNA: TGTGCCAGCAGCCTGATACCGGGACAGGGAACCTACGAGCAGTACTTC
CDR3 protein: CASSLIPGQGTYEQYF

clone size: .
V gene: TRBV9
J gene: TRBJ2-7
D gene: .
CDR3 DNA: TGTGCCAGCAGCGTAGGGGAGAACGACATATCCGAGCAGTACTTC
CDR3 protein: CASSVGENDISEQYF

clone size: .
V gene: TRBV7-9
J gene: TRBJ2-7
D gene: .
CDR3 DNA: TGTGCCAGCAGCTCCCTCGGGACTCCCTACGAGCAGTACTTC
CDR3 protein: CASSSLGTPYEQYF

clone size: .
V gene: TRBV2
J gene: TRBJ2-1
D gene: TRBD1
CDR3 DNA: TGTGCCAGCAACCCAGGGGGACAGGTGCGGGGTGAGCAGTTCTTC
CDR3 protein: CASNPGGQVRGEQFF

clone size: .
V gene: TRBV5-4
J gene: TRBJ2-5
D gene: TRBD1
CDR3 DNA: TGTGCCAGCAGCTACCAGGGGGTACGGGAGACCCAGTACTTC
CDR3 protein: CASSYQGVRETQYF

clone size: .
V gene: TRBV27
J gene: TRBJ1-2
D gene: TRBD1
CDR3 DNA: TGTGCCAGCAGACCGACAGGGTCTAACTATGGCTACACCTTC
CDR3 protein: CASRPTGSNYGYTF

clone size: few
V gene: TRBV9
J gene: TRBJ1-3
D gene: .
CDR3 DNA: TGTGCCAGCAGCTCCCGGACAGCCGGAAACACCATATATTTT
CDR3 protein: CASSSRTAGNTIYF

clone size: .
V gene: TRBV7-6
J gene: TRBJ1-1
D gene: .
CDR3 DNA: TGTGCCAGCAGCTTAGGCGACACCGCTTCTGAAGCTTTCTTT
CDR3 protein: CASSLGDTASEAFF

clone size: .
V gene: TRBV7-2
J gene: TRBJ2-7
D gene: .
CDR3 DNA: TGTGCCAGCAGCTTAGATCCCCAGCGAGCATCCTACGAGCAGTACTTC
CDR3 protein: CASSLDPQRASYEQYF

clone size: .
V gene: TRBV28
J gene: TRBJ1-1
D gene: .
CDR3 DNA: TGTGCCAGCACTGTGACGGGGGACACTGAAGCTTTCTTT
CDR3 protein: CASTVTGDTEAFF

clone size: .
V gene: TRBV19
J gene: TRBJ2-3
D gene: TRBD1
CDR3 DNA: TGTGCCAGTAGTATTACAGGGGGAAGAGCGTATACGCAGTATTTT
CDR3 protein: CASSITGGRAYTQYF

clone size: .
V gene: TRBV14
J gene: TRBJ2-1
D gene: TRBD1
CDR3 DNA: TGTGCCAGCAGCCAGCGGCTCGGACAGGGGAATGGGAATGAGCAGTTCTTC
CDR3 protein: CASSQRLGQGNGNEQFF

clone size: .
V gene: TRBV11-1
J gene: TRBJ1-1
D gene: .
CDR3 DNA: TGTGCCAGCAGCTTAGGAGGGTACTCGGCTTTCTTT
CDR3 protein: CASSLGGYSAFF

clone size: few
V gene: TRBV5-1
J gene: TRBJ1-2
D gene: TRBD1
CDR3 DNA: TGCGCCAGCAGCACCGCCGGGACAGGGTTCGGCTACACCTTC
CDR3 protein: CASSTAGTGFGYTF

clone size: once
V gene: TRBV29-1
J gene: TRBJ1-1
D gene: .
CDR3 DNA: TGCAGCGTTTTGAAGGGGGGGGGATGGACTGAAGCTTTCTTT
CDR3 protein: CSVLKGGGWTEAFF

clone size: .
V gene: TRBV2
J gene: TRBJ2-7
D gene: TRBD1
CDR3 DNA: TGTGCCAGCAGTGAGGCAGGGGGCTGGTACTTC
CDR3 protein: CASSEAGGWYF

clone size: .
V gene: TRBV7-3
J gene: TRBJ2-5
D gene: TRBD2
CDR3 DNA: TGTGCCAGCAGCTTAAAAGTGGGGGGCGGGGGGACACAAGAGACCCAGTACTTC
CDR3 protein: CASSLKVGGGGTQETQYF

clone size: .
V gene: TRBV30
J gene: TRBJ2-7
D gene: .
CDR3 DNA: TGTGCCACCGACAGTAGAACCTACGAGCAGTACTTC
CDR3 protein: CATDSRTYEQYF

clone size: .
V gene: TRBV5-4
J gene: TRBJ1-1
D gene: .
CDR3 DNA: TGTGCCAGCAGTTCCCTTGGGAGGGCTTTCTTT
CDR3 protein: CASSSLGRAFF

clone size: .
V gene: TRBV19
J gene: TRBJ1-5
D gene: .
CDR3 DNA: TGTGCCAGCAGGGGACGGTGGGATCAGCCCCAGCATTTT
CDR3 protein: CASRGRWDQPQHF

clone size: .
V gene: TRBV10-1
J gene: TRBJ2-7
D gene: TRBD1
CDR3 DNA: TGCGCCAGCAGTGTGAGACAGGGGAGCGAGCAGTACTTC
CDR3 protein: CASSVRQGSEQYF

clone size: .
V gene: TRBV12-1
J gene: TRBJ2-2
D gene: .
CDR3 DNA: TGTGCCAGCAGCTTTGTCTGGGACACCAACACCGGGGAGCTGTTTTTT
CDR3 protein: CASSFVWDTNTGELFF

clone size: few
V gene: TRBV9
J gene: TRBJ2-5
D gene: .
CDR3 DNA: TGTGCCAGCAGCGTAGGGTGGACAGACCACCAAGAGACCCAGTACTTC
CDR3 protein: CASSVGWTDHQETQYF

clone size: few
V gene: TRBV19
J gene: TRBJ2-2
D gene: .
CDR3 DNA: TGTGCCAGTAAGGAACAGGGAGGGTACACCGGGGAGCTGTTTTTT
CDR3 protein: CASKEQGGYTGELFF

clone size: .
V gene: TRBV12-1
J gene: TRBJ1-2
D gene: .
CDR3 DNA: TGTGCCAGCAGGGGCAATAACTATGGCTACACCTTC
CDR3 protein: CASRGNNYGYTF

clone size: .
V gene: TRBV2
J gene: TRBJ1-1
D gene: .
CDR3 DNA: TGTGCCAGCAGTGAAGATGCCGGCGGCACTGAAGCTTTCTTT
CDR3 protein: CASSEDAGGTEAFF

clone size: once
V gene: TRBV5-8
J gene: TRBJ1-4
D gene: TRBD1
CDR3 DNA: TGTGCCAGCAGCTCTGGACAGGGGGCAGGTGAAAAACTGTTTTTT
CDR3 protein: CASSSGQGAGEKLFF

clone size: .
V gene: TRBV12-5
J gene: TRBJ1-1
D gene: .
CDR3 DNA: TGTGCTAGTGGTTTCGGGAGTCGGGCTGAAGCTTTCTTT
CDR3 protein: CASGFGSRAEAFF

clone size: .
V gene: TRBV5-4
J gene: TRBJ1-2
D gene: .
CDR3 DNA: TGTGCCAGCAGCAGAGAGCTAGATAACTATGGCTACACCTTC
CDR3 protein: CASSRELDNYGYTF